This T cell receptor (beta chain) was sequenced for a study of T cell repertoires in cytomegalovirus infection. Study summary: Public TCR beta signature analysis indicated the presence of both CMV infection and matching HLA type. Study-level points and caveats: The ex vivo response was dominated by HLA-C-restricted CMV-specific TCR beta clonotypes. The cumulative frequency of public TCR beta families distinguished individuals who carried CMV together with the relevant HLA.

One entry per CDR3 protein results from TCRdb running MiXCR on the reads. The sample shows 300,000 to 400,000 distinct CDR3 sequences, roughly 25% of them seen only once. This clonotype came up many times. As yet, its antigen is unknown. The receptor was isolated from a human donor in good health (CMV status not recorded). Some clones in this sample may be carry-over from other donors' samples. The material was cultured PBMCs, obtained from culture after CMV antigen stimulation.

The CDR3 nucleotides read TGTGCCAGCAGCTCGTACTCTGGGGCCAACGTCCTGACTTTC. Its protein is CASSSYSGANVLTF. The J gene is TRBJ2-6, the V gene TRBV5-6; D unresolved. Trimming removed 3 bases from V and 0 bases from J, with 4 bases in between. This CDR3 has 14 amino acids. CDR1 SGHDT and CDR2 YYEEEE come from the germline V gene.